This TCR beta chain was observed in a study of T cells expressing NK-cell markers. Whole-study context: The study sequenced eight donors, seven HCMV-seropositive and one seronegative.

Worth noting for this clonotype: Antigen: not known.

Broader study findings: The contribution of dominant NKG2C+ clonotypes to CD8+ T cells in six donors was 1.0-7.0%.

The CDR3 loop spans 15 amino acids. The germline CDR1 and CDR2 sequences are MNHEY and SVGAGI. cDNA encoding TCR beta was synthesized via 5'RACE template switching incorporating UMIs. TCRdb reanalyzed the 5' RACE reads and collapses them to one entry per CDR3 protein, without DNA. Seen in this sample are about 430,000 distinct CDR3 sequences; the ten most common clones hold 1.4%. The sequenced sample consisted of blood T cells: a sorted CD56 or NKG2C T cell subset, CD4+ or CD8+ T cells, or bulk PBMC T cells (not recorded which). The J gene is TRBJ2-1, the V gene TRBV6-5; TCRdb picks TRBD1, but there is no DNA to check that call. This receptor was identified in a woman aged 45-65 years in good health. The CDR3 here is CASSNWEGARNEQFF.